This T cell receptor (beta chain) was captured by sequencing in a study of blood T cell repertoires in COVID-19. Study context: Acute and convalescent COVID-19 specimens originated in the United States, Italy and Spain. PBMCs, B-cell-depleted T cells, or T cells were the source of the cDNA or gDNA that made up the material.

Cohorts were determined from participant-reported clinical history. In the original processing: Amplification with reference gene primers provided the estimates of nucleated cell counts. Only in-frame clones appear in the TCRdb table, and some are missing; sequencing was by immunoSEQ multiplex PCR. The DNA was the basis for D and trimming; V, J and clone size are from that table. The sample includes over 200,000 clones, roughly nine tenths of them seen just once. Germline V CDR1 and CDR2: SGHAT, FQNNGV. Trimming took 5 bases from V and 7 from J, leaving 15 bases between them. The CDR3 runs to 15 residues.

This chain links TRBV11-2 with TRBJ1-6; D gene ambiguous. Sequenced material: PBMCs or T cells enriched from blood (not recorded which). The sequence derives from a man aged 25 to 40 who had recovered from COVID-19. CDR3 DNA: TGTGCCAGCAGCCCTCCTCGGGGTAACAATTCACCCCTCCACTTT. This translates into CASSPPRGNNSPLHF.